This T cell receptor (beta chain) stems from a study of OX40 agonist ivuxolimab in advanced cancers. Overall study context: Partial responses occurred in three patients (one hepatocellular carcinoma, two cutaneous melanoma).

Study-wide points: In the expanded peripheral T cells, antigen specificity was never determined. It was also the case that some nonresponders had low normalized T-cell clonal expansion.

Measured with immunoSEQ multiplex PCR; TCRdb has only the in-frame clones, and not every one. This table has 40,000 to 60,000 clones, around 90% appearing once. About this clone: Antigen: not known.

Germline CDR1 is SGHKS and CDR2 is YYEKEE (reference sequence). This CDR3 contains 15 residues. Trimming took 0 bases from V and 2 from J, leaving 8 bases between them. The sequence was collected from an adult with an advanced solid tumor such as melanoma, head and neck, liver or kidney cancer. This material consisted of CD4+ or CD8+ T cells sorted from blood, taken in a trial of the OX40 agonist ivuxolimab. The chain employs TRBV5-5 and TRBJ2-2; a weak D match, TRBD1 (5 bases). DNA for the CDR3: TGTGCCAGCAGCTTGGAGACAGTAAACACCGGGGAGCTGTTTTTT. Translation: CASSLETVNTGELFF.